These 23 T cell receptor beta chains originate from one sample sequenced in a study of blood T cell repertoires in COVID-19. The data were produced by immunoSEQ multiplex PCR, yet TCRdb's version contains in-frame clones alone and is incomplete. This sample yields around 140,000 clones, of which more than 75% are seen a single time; approximately 10% belongs to the top ten. Sequencing was performed on peripheral blood. These TCRs come from an older woman with COVID-19, enrolled during active disease.

The gene calls are TRBV5-1 and TRBJ2-5, with a weak D call TRBD2 (6 bases). The CDR3 totals 16 residues. Germline V CDR1 and CDR2: SGHRS, YFSETQ. The ends were cut back, 2 bases at V and 5 bases at J, with 19 bases in the middle. This chain's CDR3 is CASSFGASDRLETQYF. The CDR3 bases are TGCGCCAGCAGCTTTGGTGCTAGCGACAGACTTGAGACCCAGTACTTC.

The V and J genes are TRBV2 and TRBJ1-1, with 7 bases matching TRBD1. V lost 4 bases, J lost 5 bases, and 7 bases stayed unmatched. The CDR3 is 14 residues long. Germline CDR1 reads SNHLY; CDR2 reads FYNNEI. The CDR3 DNA reads as TGTGCCAGCAGTGTGACAGGGCGGATAACTGAAGCTTTCTTT. Translating it yields CASSVTGRITEAFF.

This chain uses TRBV27 with TRBJ1-4; TRBD1 agrees at 11 bases. The CDR3 extends over 15 amino acids. Unmatched junction bases numbered 5, after V lost 5 bases and J lost 6 bases. Germline V gives CDR1 MNHEY, CDR2 SMNVEV (reference sequence). The chain's CDR3 is CASSPRTGGDEKLFF. In nucleotides, the CDR3 is TGTGCCAGCAGTCCACGGACAGGGGGCGATGAAAAACTGTTTTTT. The entire variable domain, with the rest obtained from reference TRBV27 and TRBJ1-4, is as follows: EAQVTQNPRYLITVTGKKLTVTCSQNMNHEYMSWYRQDPGLGLRQIYYSMNVEVTDKGDVPEGYKVSRKEKRNFPLILESPSPNQTSLYFCASSPRTGGDEKLFFGSGTQLSVL.

The CDR3 spells CASSQFRGARTEAFF. The CDR3 DNA follows: TGCGCCAGCAGTCAATTTAGGGGCGCGAGAACTGAAGCTTTCTTT. The genes are TRBV23-1 and TRBJ1-1, with TRBD1 as a possible D gene (5 bases). TRBV23-1 is annotated as an ORF whose role is uncertain. This CDR3 contains 15 residues. V was clipped by 1 base and J by 5 bases, with 14 bases between them.

The V and J genes are TRBV7-2 and TRBJ2-6, with TRBD1 matching 10 bases. The CDR3 runs to 16 residues. Trimming removed 5 bases from V and 4 bases from J; junction bases left unmatched: 5. The V gene's germline CDR1 is SGHTA and CDR2 FQGNSA. CDR3 sequence: CASSRQGAGGANVLTF. CDR3 sequence (DNA): TGTGCCAGCAGCAGACAGGGGGCGGGCGGGGCCAACGTCCTGACTTTC. The complete variable domain, with remaining parts taken from reference TRBV7-2 and TRBJ2-6, reads GAGVSQSPSNKVTEKGKDVELRCDPISGHTALYWYRQSLGQGLEFLIYFQGNSAPDKSGLPSDRFSAERTGGSVSTLTIQRTQQEDSAVYLCASSRQGAGGANVLTFGAGSRLTVL.

This clone has only one observation. The chain couples TRBV19 to TRBJ1-1; the D is unclear. Trimming removed 4 bases from V and 3 bases from J, with 9 bases in between. Germline V CDR1 and CDR2: LNHDA, SQIVND (reference sequence). The CDR3 has 13 residues. CDR3 sequence reads: CASSNTGDTEAFF. The DNA for the CDR3 is TGTGCCAGTAGTAATACCGGGGACACTGAAGCTTTCTTT.

The chain employs TRBV3-1 (or the pseudogene TRBV3-2) and TRBJ1-1, with no clear D. Germline V gene lookup returns CDR1 LGHDT and CDR2 YNNKEL (reference sequence). Trimming took 7 bases from V and 5 from J, leaving 14 bases between them. The CDR3 is 13 amino acids. The CDR3 coding sequence is TGTGCCAGCACCCCCTCCGGGGTAACTGAAGCTTTCTTT. Its translation is CASTPSGVTEAFF.

V is TRBV28 and J is TRBJ1-2; D is unresolved. Germline CDR1 MDHEN, CDR2 SYDVKM. V lost 4 bases to trimming and J lost 4 bases, with 16 bases between them. The CDR3 spans 15 residues. CDR3 region: CASSSGSATTYGYTF. DNA for the CDR3: TGTGCCAGCAGTTCGGGTTCCGCGACGACCTATGGCTACACCTTC.

The J gene is TRBJ2-1, the V gene TRBV29-1; D gene unclear. Germline CDR1 SQVTM, CDR2 ANQGSEA. This CDR3 region has 13 residues. V lost 6 bases, J lost 10 bases, and 19 bases lay in between. DNA for the CDR3: TGCAGCGTCGAGAACCGAGGTGCGGAGGAGCAGTTCTTC. Protein sequence: CSVENRGAEEQFF.

The chain joins TRBV24-1 to TRBJ2-2; D gene uncertain. CDR3 length equals 15 residues. V dropped 4 bases and J dropped 1 base, with 9 bases sitting between them. CDR1 and CDR2 (germline): KGHDR, SFDVKD. CDR3 residues: CATSDRRQNTGELFF. Written as DNA, the CDR3 is TGTGCCACCAGTGACCGCCGACAGAACACCGGGGAGCTGTTTTTT.

This clone was recorded a few times. The V gene is TRBV3-1 (or the pseudogene TRBV3-2), the J gene TRBJ1-2; possibly TRBD1 for D (6 bases). The CDR3 length is 15 residues. Germline loops: CDR1 LGHDT, CDR2 YNNKEL (reference sequence). Between the trimmed V and J ends, which lost 1 base and 0 bases, there was a span of 9 bases. The CDR3 loop is CASSQAGTTNYGYTF. The DNA for the CDR3 is TGTGCCAGCAGCCAAGCCGGGACAACTAACTATGGCTACACCTTC.

The rearrangement uses TRBV19 and TRBJ1-1; D perhaps matches TRBD1 (5 bases). The CDR3 has 13 amino acids. V gave up 8 bases and J gave up 5 bases, with 15 bases separating them. CDR1 is LNHDA and CDR2 is SQIVND in the germline V gene (reference sequence). The CDR3: CASADSPGTEAFF. CDR3 nucleotides: TGTGCCAGTGCTGACAGCCCTGGGACTGAAGCTTTCTTT.

CDR3: CATLWTGPSNQPQHF. The CDR3 bases are TGTGCCACCCTATGGACAGGGCCGAGCAATCAGCCCCAGCATTTT. The chain combines TRBV28 with TRBJ1-5; 8 bases align to TRBD1. CDR3 length equals 15 residues. J was trimmed by 1 base and V by 10 bases; bases with no gene match: 9. In germline, CDR1 is MDHEN, CDR2 SYDVKM.

The chain carries TRBV3-1 (or the pseudogene TRBV3-2) and TRBJ2-3; the match to TRBD2 covers 7 bases. After removal of 3 bases from V and 7 bases from J, the junction contained 10 bases not matched to a gene. The CDR3 has 15 residues. Germline V gene lookup returns CDR1 LGHDT and CDR2 YNNKEL (reference sequence). The CDR3 region has the DNA TGTGCCAGCAGCCAGTTAAGTGGGGGGGGAAATACGCAGTATTTT. Its protein is CASSQLSGGGNTQYF.

This chain links TRBV5-1 with TRBJ2-5, with 8 bases identical to TRBD2. The V segment lost 4 bases and the J segment 5 bases; nucleotides outside the gene matches: 10. The CDR3 consists of 15 residues. CDR1 and CDR2 (germline): SGHRS, YFSETQ. The CDR3 DNA reads TGCGCCAGCAGCCCCGGGACTAGGAAAGGGGAGACCCAGTACTTC. Its translation is CASSPGTRKGETQYF.

The chain links TRBV5-1 to TRBJ1-3; 7 nucleotides match TRBD1. This CDR3 comprises 15 residues. After removal of 0 bases from V and 2 bases from J, the junction contained 2 bases not matched to a gene. Germline CDR1 and CDR2: SGHRS and YFSETQ. CDR3 coding DNA: TGCGCCAGCAGCTTGGACACAGGGGCTGGAAACACCATATATTTT. Translated, it gives CASSLDTGAGNTIYF.

This rearrangement joins TRBV6-4 to TRBJ1-2, with TRBD1 as a possible D gene (5 bases). V was pared by 0 bases and J by 7 bases, with 12 bases between. CDR3 size: 14 residues. Germline V gene lookup returns CDR1 MRHNA and CDR2 SNTAGT. The CDR3 here is CASSDSPWGAGYTF. The DNA for the CDR3 is TGTGCCAGCAGTGACTCTCCCTGGGGCGCTGGCTACACCTTC.

This chain connects TRBV2 to TRBJ1-5; D is unresolved. With 6 bases removed from V and 9 bases from J, the gap between germline ends came to 15 bases. The CDR3 loop spans 13 amino acids. Germline CDR1 reads SNHLY; CDR2 reads FYNNEI. CDR3 region: CASRESGIGPQHF. DNA for the CDR3: TGTGCCAGCAGAGAATCGGGTATAGGGCCCCAGCATTTT.

The CDR3 region has the DNA TGCGCCAGCAGCTTGGGGCAGGGTTTCGACGAGCAGTACTTC. Its protein is CASSLGQGFDEQYF. This rearrangement joins TRBV5-1 to TRBJ2-7, with D tentatively TRBD1 (5 bases). Germline V gene lookup returns CDR1 SGHRS and CDR2 YFSETQ. The V and J ends lost 0 bases and 5 bases respectively, with 12 bases between them. The CDR3 loop spans 14 amino acids.

The chain joins TRBV7-2 to TRBJ1-2, with D tentatively TRBD1 (5 bases). Germline CDR1 is SGHTA and CDR2 is FQGNSA. CDR3 size: 14 residues. The V gene lost 0 bases and the J gene lost 4 bases, with 9 bases spanning the gap. The CDR3 loop reads CASSLAGHLYGYTF. CDR3 sequence (DNA): TGTGCCAGCAGCTTAGCCGGACACCTCTATGGCTACACCTTC.

V gene TRBV5-8 combines with J gene TRBJ1-2, with D perhaps TRBD1 (5 bases). CDR1 is SGHTS and CDR2 is YDEGEE in the germline V gene. The CDR3 extends over 16 amino acids. Between the trimmed V and J ends, which lost 1 base and 8 bases, there was a span of 21 bases. The CDR3, as DNA: TGTGCCAGCAGCTTGCAACGGATTCCCGGGGGTAGGGGCTACACCTTC. Translation gives CASSLQRIPGGRGYTF.

The rearrangement joins TRBV10-3 to TRBJ1-2; 9 bases are a match to TRBD1. The CDR3 sequence is 16 residues long. Germline lookup yields CDR1 ENHRY and CDR2 SYGVKD. V dropped 3 bases and J dropped 8; count of bases not matched to a gene: 13. This chain's CDR3 is CAISEEARTGALGYTF. CDR3 sequence (DNA): TGTGCCATCAGTGAAGAAGCGAGGACAGGGGCCTTAGGCTACACCTTC.

The V gene is TRBV5-1, the J gene TRBJ1-6; 7 nucleotides line up with TRBD1. V lost 4 bases and J lost 5; bases outside the gene matches: 6. The germline CDR1 and CDR2 sequences are SGHRS and YFSETQ. This CDR3 has 15 residues. The chain's CDR3 is CASSPGTANNSPLHF. The CDR3 coding sequence is TGCGCCAGCAGCCCGGGGACAGCCAATAATTCACCCCTCCACTTT.